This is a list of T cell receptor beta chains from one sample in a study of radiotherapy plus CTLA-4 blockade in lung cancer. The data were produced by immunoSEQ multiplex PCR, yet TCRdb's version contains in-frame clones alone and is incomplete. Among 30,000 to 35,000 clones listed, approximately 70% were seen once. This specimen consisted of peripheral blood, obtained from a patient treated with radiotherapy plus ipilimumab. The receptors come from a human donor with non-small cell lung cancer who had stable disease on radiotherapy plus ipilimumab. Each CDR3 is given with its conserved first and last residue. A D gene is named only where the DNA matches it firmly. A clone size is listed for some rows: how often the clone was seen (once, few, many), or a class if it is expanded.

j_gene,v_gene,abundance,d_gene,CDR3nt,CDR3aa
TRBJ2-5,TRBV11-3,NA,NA,TGTGCCAGCAGCCATGGGACGGAACAAGAGACCCAGTACTTC,CASSHGTEQETQYF
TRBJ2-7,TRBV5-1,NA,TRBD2,TGCGCCAGCAGCCCACTAGGGGAGGGAGAGCAGTACTTC,CASSPLGEGEQYF
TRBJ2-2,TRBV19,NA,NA,TGTGCCAGTAGTATAAGTGGGAGGCCTGGCGGGGAGCTGTTTTTT,CASSISGRPGGELFF
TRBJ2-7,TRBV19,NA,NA,TGTGCCAGTAGTATCACAGGGCAGCACGAGCAGTACTTC,CASSITGQHEQYF
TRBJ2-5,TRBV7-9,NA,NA,TGTGCCAGCAGCCCCCCCTGGCGGGGCGGCCAAGAGACCCAGTACTTC,CASSPPWRGGQETQYF
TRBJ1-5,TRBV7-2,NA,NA,TGTGCCAGCAGCCCGGGGGTAGGTAGGAGCAATCAGCCCCAGCATTTT,CASSPGVGRSNQPQHF
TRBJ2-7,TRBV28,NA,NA,TGTGCCAGCAATGGACGGCTCTACGAGCAGTACTTC,CASNGRLYEQYF
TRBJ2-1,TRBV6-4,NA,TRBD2,TGTGCCAGCAGCCGACTAGCGGGAGTCCATGAGCAGTTCTTC,CASSRLAGVHEQFF
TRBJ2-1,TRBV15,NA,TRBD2,TGTGCCACCAGCAGAGGGGGCAGGGCGGGAGCGGCCAATGAGCAGTTCTTC,CATSRGGRAGAANEQFF
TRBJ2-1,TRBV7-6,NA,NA,TGTGCCAGCAGCTTAGTCGCAGGGGCAGCCTACAATGAGCAGTTCTTC,CASSLVAGAAYNEQFF
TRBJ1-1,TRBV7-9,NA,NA,TGTGCCAGCAGCTCCTCAGGGAACACTGAAGCTTTCTTT,CASSSSGNTEAFF
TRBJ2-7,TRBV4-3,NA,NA,TGCGCCAGCAGCCAAGATCTCTCAAGCCCGACAGGAGCCTACGAGCAGTACTTC,CASSQDLSSPTGAYEQYF
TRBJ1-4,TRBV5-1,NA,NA,TGCGCCAGCAGCCAGAAATTTGAAAAACTGTTTTTT,CASSQKFEKLFF
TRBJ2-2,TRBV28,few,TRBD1,TGTGCCAGCAGTTTACGGGTCGGCCAGGGGGCAGCAATCGGGGAGCTGTTTTTT,CASSLRVGQGAAIGELFF
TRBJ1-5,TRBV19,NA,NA,TGTGCCAGTAGGGTCCTCAATCAGCCCCAGCATTTT,CASRVLNQPQHF
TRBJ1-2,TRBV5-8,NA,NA,TGTGCCAGCAGCTTGGACCAAACAGGCCTCTATGGCTACACCTTC,CASSLDQTGLYGYTF
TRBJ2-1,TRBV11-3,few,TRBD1,TGTGCCAGCAGCTTAGTTGGAGGACAGGGGCTCTACAATGAGCAGTTCTTC,CASSLVGGQGLYNEQFF
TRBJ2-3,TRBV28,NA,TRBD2,TGTGCCAGCAGCGCCGGGAGGTTCACAGATACGCAGTATTTT,CASSAGRFTDTQYF
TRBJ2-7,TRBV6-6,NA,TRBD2,TGTGCCAGCAGGGGACTAGCGGGAGACCACGAGCAGTACTTC,CASRGLAGDHEQYF
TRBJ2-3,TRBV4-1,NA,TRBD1,TGCGCCAGCAGCCAAGACCCGACAGGGGGCCGTACGCAGTATTTT,CASSQDPTGGRTQYF
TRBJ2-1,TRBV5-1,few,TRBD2,TGCGCCAGCAGGGGAGCGGGAGGGCCGTTATCCTACAATGAGCAGTTCTTC,CASRGAGGPLSYNEQFF
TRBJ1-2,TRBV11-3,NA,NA,TGTGCCAGCAGCTTAGAAGACAGACTGCGACGAAACTATGGCTACACCTTC,CASSLEDRLRRNYGYTF
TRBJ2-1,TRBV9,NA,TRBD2,TGTGCCAGCAGCGTAACCTTAGCGGGAGACGAGCAGTTCTTC,CASSVTLAGDEQFF
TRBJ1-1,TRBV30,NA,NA,TGTGCCTGGAAAGGACCGGGGGACACTGAAGCTTTCTTT,CAWKGPGDTEAFF
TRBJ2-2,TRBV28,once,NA,TGTGCCAGCAGCCCAGTCCGTGGGGGTACGGGAAGTTATACCGGGGAGCTGTTTTTT,CASSPVRGGTGSYTGELFF
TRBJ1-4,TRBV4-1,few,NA,TGCGCCAGCAGCCAAATACAGGGAAGGGGCGCAACTAATGAAAAACTGTTTTTT,CASSQIQGRGATNEKLFF
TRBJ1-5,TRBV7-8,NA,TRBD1,TGTGCCAGCAGCTCTCGACAGGGCAAGGGGAATCAGCCCCAGCATTTT,CASSSRQGKGNQPQHF
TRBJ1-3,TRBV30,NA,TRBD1,TGTGCCTGGTACCGGGACAGGGGTTATCGAAACACCATATATTTT,CAWYRDRGYRNTIYF
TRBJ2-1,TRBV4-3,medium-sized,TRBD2,TGCGCCAGCAGCCGGTTGTCGCCTAGCGGGAGAGCGTTCAATGAGCAGTTCTTC,CASSRLSPSGRAFNEQFF
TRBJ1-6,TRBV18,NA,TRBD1,TGTGCCAGCTCACCGGGACAGGATAATTCACCCCTCCACTTT,CASSPGQDNSPLHF
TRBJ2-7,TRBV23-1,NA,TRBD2,TGCGCCAGCAGTCAATCGGCAATGACTAGCCTGAAAACCTGGTACGAGCAGTACTTC,CASSQSAMTSLKTWYEQYF
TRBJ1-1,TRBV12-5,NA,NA,TGTGCTAGTGGTTTGTGGGGGGAGGCCACTGAAGCTTTCTTT,CASGLWGEATEAFF
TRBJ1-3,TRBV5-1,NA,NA,TGCGCCAGCAGCTCGTCGACAGGAGCGGGAAACACCATATATTTT,CASSSSTGAGNTIYF
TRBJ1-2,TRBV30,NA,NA,TGTGCCTGGGAGGCGGGTGGCTATGGCTACACCTTC,CAWEAGGYGYTF
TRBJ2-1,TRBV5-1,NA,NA,TGCGCCAGCAGCCCGGACATTTCTGAGCAGTTCTTC,CASSPDISEQFF
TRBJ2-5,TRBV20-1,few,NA,TGCAGTGCAACACACCAAGAGACCCAGTACTTC,CSATHQETQYF
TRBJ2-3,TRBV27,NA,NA,TGTGCCAGCAGTGTCCAGGGAGTGGCAACAGATACGCAGTATTTT,CASSVQGVATDTQYF
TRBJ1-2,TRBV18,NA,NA,TGTGCCAGCTCACCACGTTTCAGGGAAGGCTACACCTTC,CASSPRFREGYTF
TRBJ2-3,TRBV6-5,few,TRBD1,TGTGCCAGCAGTCCGACAGGGGTCGGTACAGATACGCAGTATTTT,CASSPTGVGTDTQYF
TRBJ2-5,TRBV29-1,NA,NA,TGCAGCGGGGAGGACAGTGAAGAGACCCAGTACTTC,CSGEDSEETQYF
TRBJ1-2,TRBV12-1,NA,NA,TGTGCCAGCAGCTTTGTCGGAGGGTTGGACTATGGCTACACCTTC,CASSFVGGLDYGYTF
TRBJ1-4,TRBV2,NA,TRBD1,TGTGCCAGCAGTGAGAAGTTAACAGGGGGTTTTGAAAAACTGTTTTTT,CASSEKLTGGFEKLFF
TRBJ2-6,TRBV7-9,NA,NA,TGTGCCAGCAGCTTATCCGGCGGTAGCTCTGGGGCCAACGTCCTGACTTTC,CASSLSGGSSGANVLTF
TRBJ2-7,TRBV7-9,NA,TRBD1,TGTGCCAGCACCTCTCCGGGACAGACCTACGAGCAGTACTTC,CASTSPGQTYEQYF
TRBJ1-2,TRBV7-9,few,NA,TGTGCCAGCAGCCCTAGCGGGGGCCACTATGGCTACACCTTC,CASSPSGGHYGYTF
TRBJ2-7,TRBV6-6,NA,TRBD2,TGTGCCAGCAGCTCCCCCGGGGGAGGGCGACACGAGCAGTACTTC,CASSSPGGGRHEQYF
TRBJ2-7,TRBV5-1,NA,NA,TGCGCCAGCAGCGCGGACAGCTACGAGCAGTACTTC,CASSADSYEQYF
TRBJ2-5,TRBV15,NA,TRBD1,TGTGCCACCAGTCACAGGGGTTCGGAGACCCAGTACTTC,CATSHRGSETQYF
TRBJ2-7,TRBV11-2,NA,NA,TGTGCCAGCAGCCCAATCTCTTATAGTGGACGTAATCCCTACGAGCAGTACTTC,CASSPISYSGRNPYEQYF
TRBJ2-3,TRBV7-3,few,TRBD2,TGTGCCAGCAGCTTAAGTTCCAGCGGGAGTGCTAGCACAGATACGCAGTATTTT,CASSLSSSGSASTDTQYF
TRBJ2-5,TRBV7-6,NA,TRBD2,TGTGCCAGCAGCTTCTTAGCGGGAGCCTCACAAGAGACCCAGTACTTC,CASSFLAGASQETQYF